This TCR beta chain stems from a study of tumor-infiltrating lymphocytes in primary liver carcinoma. The V gene's germline CDR1 is SGHVS and CDR2 FQNEAQ. Trimming at V came to 4 bases and at J to 4 bases, leaving 8 bases not matched to a gene. This CDR3 is 15 amino acids long. A primer in the constant region served to generate TCR beta cDNA from approximately 500 ng of total RNA. Three nested multiplex PCR rounds, a slightly modified ARM-PCR, produced the libraries for TCR beta. It was with TRBV1-TRBV30 forward primers and a C-beta reverse primer that the first two PCR rounds were run, at roughly 9 cycles each. TCRdb redid the calling of the multiplex PCR reads with MiXCR, one entry per CDR3 protein. Among around 88,000 distinct CDR3 sequences listed, about 73% were seen once. Between about 19 and 34 mg of unsorted bulk tissue served as the source from which RNA and DNA were co-extracted.

This chain connects TRBV7-8 to TRBJ1-2; 8 positions match TRBD1. The sequence was collected from a man aged 35-49 years with primary liver carcinoma and hepatitis B virus infection. Sequencing used tumor-adjacent normal liver tissue. The CDR3 sequence: CASSWRTGSLYGYTF. The CDR3 DNA sequence: TGTGCCAGCAGCTGGCGGACAGGGAGTCTCTATGGCTACACCTTC.